These 27 T cell receptor beta chains came from one sample sequenced in a study of siplizumab effects on memory and regulatory T cells. The data were produced by immunoSEQ multiplex PCR, yet TCRdb's version contains in-frame clones alone and is incomplete. The sample lists 50,000 to 75,000 clones, 65% to 80% seen once, with about 0.41% in the top ten. The sequencing input was memory CD4+ T cells sorted from blood. The receptors originated from a human donor in good health.

The chain links TRBV7-6 to TRBJ1-1; D might be TRBD1 (5 bases). Germline V gene lookup returns CDR1 SGHVS and CDR2 FNYEAQ. The length of the CDR3 is 14 residues. Trimming took off 0 bases at V and 4 bases at J, with 9 bases between the two ends. The CDR3 DNA reads TGTGCCAGCAGCTTAGCATCCAGGGTCACTGAAGCTTTCTTT. It is translated as CASSLASRVTEAFF.

The chain recombines TRBV7-3 with TRBJ2-3; 7 positions match TRBD2. CDR3 length: 12 residues. Trimming removed 5 bases from V and 8 bases from J; junction bases left unmatched: 4. Per germline, CDR1 SGHTA and CDR2 FQGTGA. As DNA, the CDR3 is TGTGCCAGCAGCCAAGAGCGGGGTACGCAGTATTTT. Its translation: CASSQERGTQYF.

This chain connects TRBV15 to TRBJ1-3; D gene ambiguous. The CDR3 extends over 13 amino acids. Germline CDR1 reads LNHNV; CDR2 reads YYDKDF (reference sequence). Trimming left V 3 bases short and J 1 base short, with 4 bases between. The CDR3 region is CATSRASGNTIYF. DNA of the CDR3: TGTGCCACCAGCAGGGCTTCTGGAAACACCATATATTTT.

The V and J genes are TRBV13 and TRBJ1-3; D uncertain. The germline V gene encodes CDR1 PRHDT and CDR2 FYEKMQ (reference sequence). The CDR3 contains 13 residues. The V gene lost 5 bases and the J gene lost 3 bases, with 8 bases spanning the gap. CDR3 coding DNA: TGTGCCAGCAGCAGGCTCGGTGGAAACACCATATATTTT. It translates to CASSRLGGNTIYF.

This chain joins TRBV19 and TRBJ1-1; 7 positions agree with TRBD1. The CDR3 contains 15 residues. CDR1 is LNHDA, CDR2 SQIVND, per germline (reference sequence). The J segment lost 4 bases and the V segment lost 2 bases, leaving 7 bases of the junction unmatched. The DNA for the CDR3 is TGTGCCAGTAGTATACCCATCAGGGGGAGCACTGAAGCTTTCTTT. Residues: CASSIPIRGSTEAFF.

This sequence joins TRBV4-3 and TRBJ2-3, with a weak D call TRBD1 (6 bases). The germline V gene encodes CDR1 LGHNA and CDR2 YSLEER. With 2 bases removed from V and 7 bases from J, the gap between germline ends came to 19 bases. This CDR3 is 16 amino acids long. The CDR3 nucleotides are TGCGCCAGCAGCCAATTTCCCGGCGACCAGGGGAATACGCAGTATTTT. It is translated as CASSQFPGDQGNTQYF.

The genes are TRBV10-3 and TRBJ2-7; TRBD1 agrees at 7 bases. The CDR3 consists of 13 residues. Germline loops: CDR1 ENHRY, CDR2 SYGVKD. The ends lost 6 bases at V and 7 bases at J; junction bases unmatched: 9. The CDR3 region has the DNA TGTGCCATCAGGACCGACAGGGTTCAGGAGCAGTACTTC. Residues: CAIRTDRVQEQYF.

The genes are TRBV11-2 and TRBJ1-1; no definite D call. In germline, CDR1 is SGHAT, CDR2 FQNNGV. V lost 0 bases to trimming and J lost 4 bases, with 9 bases between them. CDR3 length: 14 residues. The CDR3 DNA follows: TGTGCCAGCAGCTTAGAATGGGTTGGCACTGAAGCTTTCTTT. It is translated as CASSLEWVGTEAFF. Complete variable domain (other parts from reference TRBV11-2 and TRBJ1-1): EAGVAQSPRYKIIEKRQSVAFWCNPISGHATLYWYQQILGQGPKLLIQFQNNGVVDDSQLPKDRFSAERLKGVDSTLKIQPAKLEDSAVYLCASSLEWVGTEAFFGQGTRLTVV.

The chain uses TRBV2 and TRBJ2-1; D remains ambiguous. V dropped 11 bases and J dropped 5 bases, with 13 bases sitting between them. Germline-derived CDR1 and CDR2 are SNHLY and FYNNEI. CDR3 length: 12 residues. DNA of the CDR3: TGTGCCCGGCTTAATTTCGACAATGAGCAGTTCTTC. This translates into CARLNFDNEQFF.

The rearrangement links TRBV4-1 to TRBJ1-3; D ambiguous. With 1 base removed from V and 1 base from J, the gap between germline ends came to 20 bases. This CDR3 contains 19 residues. Germline V gene sequence: CDR1 MGHRA, CDR2 YSYEKL. The CDR3: CASSQVWASGVVSGNTIYF. The CDR3, as DNA: TGCGCCAGCAGCCAAGTATGGGCGTCTGGGGTGGTATCTGGAAACACCATATATTTT.

The rearrangement uses TRBV5-5 and TRBJ2-3; D remains unclear. Germline V gene data show CDR1 as SGHKS and CDR2 as YYEKEE (reference sequence). Trimming removed 9 bases from V and 3 bases from J, with 20 bases in between. The CDR3 is made up of 15 amino acids. CDR3 residues: CATTAGPARTDTQYF. CDR3 nucleotides: TGTGCCACCACCGCAGGTCCAGCGCGAACAGATACGCAGTATTTT.

The table lists this clone with a count of one. This chain connects TRBV27 to TRBJ1-1; D ambiguous. This CDR3 comprises 13 residues. Germline V gene lookup returns CDR1 MNHEY and CDR2 SMNVEV (reference sequence). The V end lost 0 bases, the J end lost 5 bases, and 7 bases lay between the germline ends. The CDR3 DNA is TGTGCCAGCAGTTTATCGGGAGGTACTGAAGCTTTCTTT. The encoded protein is CASSLSGGTEAFF.

CDR3 sequence reads: CACTGTGNRYGYTF. The CDR3 nucleotides read TGTGCCTGCACCGGGACAGGGAATAGGTATGGCTACACCTTC. This chain uses TRBV30 with TRBJ1-2, with 9 bases that match TRBD1. Germline V gene sequence: CDR1 GTSNPN, CDR2 SVGIG (reference sequence). V lost 6 bases, J lost 5 bases, and 10 bases stayed unmatched. CDR3 size: 14 residues.

This clone is a singleton in its sample. The CDR3 DNA sequence: TGTGCCAGCAGCCCAAATTTGGGACAGGGGTACGAGCAGTACTTC. Translating it yields CASSPNLGQGYEQYF. The chain is built from TRBV7-9 and TRBJ2-7; TRBD1 matches at 10 bases. CDR3 length equals 15 residues. Germline V gene data show CDR1 as SEHNR and CDR2 as FQNEAQ (reference sequence). V lost 5 bases and J lost 4; bases outside the gene matches: 8.

The CDR3 loop is CATSREGTAYGYTF. CDR3 DNA: TGTGCCACCAGCAGAGAGGGGACAGCCTATGGCTACACCTTC. The chain has TRBV15 and TRBJ1-2, with TRBD1 matching 7 bases. The V segment lost 0 bases and the J segment 4 bases; nucleotides outside the gene matches: 2. Looked up from germline, CDR1 is LNHNV and CDR2 is YYDKDF (reference sequence). The CDR3 is 14 amino acids.

The rearrangement uses TRBV28 and TRBJ1-3, with D possibly TRBD1 on 5 matching bases. The CDR3 has 15 amino acids. Looked up from germline, CDR1 is MDHEN and CDR2 is SYDVKM. Trimming removed 5 bases from V and 8 bases from J, with 19 bases in between. The CDR3 DNA is TGTGCCAGCAGTCCTACCGGGACCCCTCTATACACCATATATTTT. Amino acid sequence: CASSPTGTPLYTIYF. Complete variable domain (other parts from reference TRBV28 and TRBJ1-3): DVKVTQSSRYLVKRTGEKVFLECVQDMDHENMFWYRQDPGLGLRLIYFSYDVKMKEKGDIPEGYSVSREKKERFSLILESASTNQTSMYLCASSPTGTPLYTIYFGEGSWLTVV.

J is TRBJ2-6 and V is TRBV4-1, with unresolved D. V was shortened by 4 bases and J by 0 bases, with 7 bases between the two germline ends. The CDR3 is made up of 15 amino acids. Germline assignment: CDR1 MGHRA and CDR2 YSYEKL. The CDR3 region has the DNA TGCGCCAGCAGCCCCAAGAGCTCTGGGGCCAACGTCCTGACTTTC. It specifies CASSPKSSGANVLTF.

The chain joins TRBV4-1 to TRBJ2-7; TRBD1 aligns across 7 bases. The CDR3 spans 15 residues. V lost 3 bases, J lost 4 bases, and 9 bases stayed unmatched. Germline V gives CDR1 MGHRA, CDR2 YSYEKL. The CDR3 DNA is TGCGCCAGCAGCCATCCCTCCCAGGGGGTATACGAGCAGTACTTC. Translation: CASSHPSQGVYEQYF.

The rearrangement links TRBV4-1 to TRBJ2-7; TRBD1 matches at 7 bases. This CDR3 region has 15 residues. J gave up 6 bases and V 2 bases, and 10 bases lay outside the gene matches. Looked up from germline, CDR1 is MGHRA and CDR2 is YSYEKL. CDR3 loop: CASSQFPTGTGEQYF. CDR3 DNA sequence: TGCGCCAGCAGCCAATTCCCGACAGGGACCGGCGAGCAGTACTTC.

The rearrangement joins TRBV18 to TRBJ2-5; no clear D. The germline V gene has CDR1 KGHSH and CDR2 LQKENI. The CDR3 sequence is 13 residues long. Trimming removed 1 base at V and 1 base at J, with 4 bases between. CDR3 sequence reads: CASSPQAQETQYF. CDR3 in DNA: TGTGCCAGCTCACCACAGGCCCAAGAGACCCAGTACTTC.

V usage is TRBV10-2 and J usage is TRBJ2-1; 12 positions agree with TRBD2. With 3 bases clipped from V and 4 bases from J, the junction kept 4 bases outside the gene matches. The CDR3 extends over 16 amino acids. The germline V gene has CDR1 WSHSY and CDR2 SAAADI. This chain's CDR3 is CASSDRLAGAYNEQFF. In DNA, the CDR3 is TGCGCCAGCAGTGATAGACTAGCGGGGGCTTACAATGAGCAGTTCTTC.

The chain recombines TRBV28 with TRBJ1-2; no clear D. V was trimmed by 5 bases and J by 5 bases, leaving 6 bases between them. Germline V gene lookup returns CDR1 MDHEN and CDR2 SYDVKM. This CDR3 has 11 amino acids. CDR3 residues: CASSTTYGYTF. In DNA, the CDR3 is TGTGCCAGCAGTACTACATATGGCTACACCTTC.

The CDR3 here is CASSLGGGSGELFF. The CDR3 DNA follows: TGTGCCAGCAGCTTAGGTGGGGGTTCGGGGGAGCTGTTTTTT. The chain combines TRBV7-2 with TRBJ2-2; D might be TRBD1 or TRBD2, each matching 5 bases. Looked up from germline, CDR1 is SGHTA and CDR2 is FQGNSA. The CDR3 consists of 14 residues. The V end lost 1 base, the J end lost 8 bases, and 11 bases lay between the germline ends.

This chain links TRBV5-4 with TRBJ1-2; maybe TRBD1 (5 bases). Germline V gene sequence: CDR1 SGHNT, CDR2 YYREEE (reference sequence). V lost 1 base, J lost 3 bases, and 16 bases lay in between. The CDR3 has 16 amino acids. The CDR3: CASSLMAGRGDYGYTF. CDR3 in DNA: TGTGCCAGCAGCTTGATGGCGGGGCGCGGTGACTATGGCTACACCTTC.

This clone came up once. CDR3 sequence reads: CASSQPGSGGEMSYEQYF. CDR3 DNA sequence: TGCGCCAGCAGTCAACCAGGGAGCGGGGGGGAGATGTCCTACGAGCAGTACTTC. This chain connects TRBV23-1 to TRBJ2-5; 10 nucleotides match TRBD2. The end of the DNA is better explained by TRBJ2-7, so the J call may be wrong. TRBV23-1 is treated as an ORF (open reading frame) with a function not yet certain. The CDR3 is made up of 18 amino acids.

This clone was picked up one time. The chain is built from TRBV18 and TRBJ2-2; 8 nucleotides match TRBD1. J gave up 1 base and V 5 bases, and 3 bases lay outside the gene matches. This CDR3 has 15 amino acids. CDR1 is KGHSH, CDR2 LQKENI, per germline. The CDR3 DNA reads as TGTGCCAGCTCAAGTGGGACAGGGAACACCGGGGAGCTGTTTTTT. Translating it yields CASSSGTGNTGELFF.

This rearrangement joins TRBV30 to TRBJ2-5; perhaps TRBD1 as D (6 bases). V lost 1 base to trimming and J lost 5 bases, with 14 bases between them. Per the germline V gene, CDR1 is GTSNPN and CDR2 is SVGIG (reference sequence). The CDR3 is 14 amino acids. Written as DNA, the CDR3 is TGTGCCTGGAGTGATATACAGGGATGGGAGACCCAGTACTTC. The encoded protein is CAWSDIQGWETQYF.